Below, 26 T cell receptor beta chains from the same sample are listed, as sequenced in a study of human T cells and chemical hapten exposure. Stated time point: patch test 1, 2 weeks after DPC sensitization. Treatment reported: therapeutic diphenylcyclopropenone sensitization with weekly scalp DPC. Using its own MiXCR run on the RACE reads, TCRdb lists one record per CDR3 protein. This sample has 45,000 to 70,000 distinct CDR3 sequences, with around 9.3% found just once. Sequences were derived from whole blood, sampled in connection with sensitization to the hapten diphenylcyclopropenone (DPC). These receptors all come from a woman in her forties with alopecia areata. Some clones in this sample may be carry-over from other donors' samples.

This clonotype was counted many times. The V call is TRBV6-5, the J call TRBJ1-6, with D possibly matching TRBD1 (5 bases). CDR1 is MNHEY, CDR2 SVGAGI, per germline. The V end was cut by 0 bases, the J end by 7 bases, with 13 bases between. The CDR3 has 16 residues. CDR3 sequence: CASSYSRQLGNSPLHF. The CDR3 DNA sequence: TGTGCCAGCAGTTACTCGAGACAGCTGGGCAATTCACCCCTCCACTTT.

J is TRBJ2-7 and V is TRBV7-2, with D possibly being TRBD2 (5 bases). This CDR3 has 13 residues. CDR1 is SGHTA and CDR2 is FQGNSA in the germline V gene. Trimming shortened V by 1 base and J by 12 bases, and 16 bases separated the two germline ends. In DNA, the CDR3 is TGTGCCAGCAGCTTAGGATCCGGGGTTCCTTGGTACTTC. Its protein is CASSLGSGVPWYF.

The chain carries TRBV29-1 and TRBJ1-1, with D unclear. This CDR3 is built from 13 residues. Germline V gives CDR1 SQVTM, CDR2 ANQGSEA. The V and J ends lost 7 bases and 0 bases respectively, with 12 bases between them. The CDR3 region is CSAVPYLNTEAFF. The CDR3 nucleotides are TGCAGCGCCGTACCGTACTTGAACACTGAAGCTTTCTTT.

The chain joins TRBV20-1 to TRBJ2-3, with D possibly being TRBD2 (7 bases). Germline V lookup: CDR1 DFQATT, CDR2 SNEGSKA (reference sequence). Between the trimmed V and J ends, which lost 1 base and 0 bases, there was a span of 14 bases. This CDR3 has 16 amino acids. CDR3 in DNA: TGCAGTGCTAGAGCATACGGGGGGCTCAGCACAGATACGCAGTATTTT. Amino acids: CSARAYGGLSTDTQYF.

This clonotype has a handful of counts. CDR3 residues: CAWSEGGAGNTIYF. DNA for the CDR3: TGTGCCTGGAGCGAGGGTGGAGCTGGAAACACCATATATTTT. This sequence joins TRBV30 and TRBJ1-3; D is unresolved. The V end was cut by 3 bases, the J end by 2 bases, with 11 bases between. The V gene's germline CDR1 is GTSNPN and CDR2 SVGIG (reference sequence). This CDR3 contains 14 residues.

V and J are TRBV9 and TRBJ2-3, with TRBD2 matching 12 bases. The length of the CDR3 is 18 residues. The germline gives CDR1 SGDLS, CDR2 YYNGEE. V was clipped by 4 bases and J by 0 bases; unmatched bases: 9. CDR3 protein: CASSLRASGGASTDTQYF. In DNA, the CDR3 is TGTGCCAGCAGCCTAAGGGCTAGCGGGGGGGCTAGCACAGATACGCAGTATTTT.

V usage is TRBV20-1 and J usage is TRBJ2-2, with 12 bases that match TRBD2. V was pared by 6 bases and J by 7 bases, with 9 bases of the junction left unmatched. The CDR3 totals 15 residues. The V gene's germline CDR1 is DFQATT and CDR2 SNEGSKA (reference sequence). This CDR3 reads CSATTSGGDHGELFF. The CDR3 DNA follows: TGCAGTGCCACGACTAGCGGGGGAGATCACGGGGAGCTGTTTTTT.

The table lists this clonotype with a few counts. DNA for the CDR3: TGTGCCAGCAGTTACAAGGGACAGGGTGACTACGAGCAGTACTTC. Protein product: CASSYKGQGDYEQYF. This rearrangement joins TRBV6-6 to TRBJ2-7; 9 positions match TRBD1. Germline-derived CDR1 and CDR2 are MNHNY and SVGAGI (reference sequence). This CDR3 has 15 residues. The ends lost 2 bases at V and 3 bases at J; junction bases unmatched: 5.

CDR3 coding DNA: TGCGCCAGCAGCCAAGATCGCCGAGATGCCGGGGAGCTGTTTTTT. It translates to CASSQDRRDAGELFF. The chain has TRBV4-1 and TRBJ2-2, with D unresolved. The CDR3 runs to 15 residues. Germline values: CDR1 MGHRA, CDR2 YSYEKL. Trimming removed 0 bases from V and 6 bases from J, with 11 bases in between.

CDR3 region: CASSQATIINTEAFF. CDR3 coding DNA: TGTGCCAGCAGCCAGGCGACAATAATAAACACTGAAGCTTTCTTT. The V and J genes are TRBV14 and TRBJ1-1; no clear D. V shed 3 bases and J shed 2 bases, with 13 bases lying between them. Germline CDR1 and CDR2: SGHDN and FVKESK. The CDR3 has 15 amino acids.

In its sample, this clonotype was seen many times. This rearrangement joins TRBV3-1 to TRBJ2-2; D is ambiguous. Trimming cost V 0 bases and J 4 bases, with 6 bases left between them. Germline V gives CDR1 LGHDT, CDR2 YNNKEL (reference sequence). The CDR3 sequence is 14 residues long. DNA of the CDR3: TGTGCCAGCAGCCAAGAGAAGGGCACCGGGGAGCTGTTTTTT. Translated, it gives CASSQEKGTGELFF. Based on the CDR3 plus reference TRBV3-1 and TRBJ2-2, the full variable domain is DTAVSQTPKYLVTQMGNDKSIKCEQNLGHDTMYWYKQDSKKFLKIMFSYNNKELIINETVPNRFSPKSPDKAHLNLHINSLELGDSAVYFCASSQEKGTGELFFGEGSRLTVL.

This chain joins TRBV7-2 and TRBJ1-2; D gene ambiguous. Germline V gene data show CDR1 as SGHTA and CDR2 as FQGNSA. The length of the CDR3 is 14 residues. V lost 11 bases and J 5 bases, leaving 21 bases between the germline ends. CDR3 bases: TGTGCCCCAGAGTTACTTGTCAATCCTTATGGCTACACCTTC. Its protein product is CAPELLVNPYGYTF.

DNA of the CDR3: TGTGCCAGCAGCTTAGCGCGCGGGGGGGCACCCGAGCAGTACTTC. This gives the protein CASSLARGGAPEQYF. The J gene is TRBJ2-7, the V gene TRBV7-8, with 9 bases lining up with TRBD2. From germline, CDR1 is SGHVS and CDR2 FQNEAQ. J was trimmed by 6 bases and V by 0 bases; bases with no gene match: 6. CDR3 length: 15 amino acids. Combining the CDR3 with reference TRBV7-8 and TRBJ2-7 gives the whole variable domain GAGVSQSPRYKVAKRGQDVALRCDPISGHVSLFWYQQALGQGPEFLTYFQNEAQLDKSGLPSDRFFAERPEGSVSTLKIQRTQQEDSAVYLCASSLARGGAPEQYFGPGTRLTVT.

This clonotype was counted many times. The V and J genes are TRBV2 and TRBJ2-4; TRBD2 agrees at 8 bases. This CDR3 contains 16 residues. Unmatched junction bases numbered 9, after V lost 5 bases and J lost 3 bases. Germline lookup yields CDR1 SNHLY and CDR2 FYNNEI. DNA of the CDR3: TGTGCCAGCAGTAGGGAGCGGGGGTGGATCAAAAACATTCAGTACTTC. As protein: CASSRERGWIKNIQYF.

This clonotype was observed many times. The V and J genes are TRBV7-2 and TRBJ1-2; D remains unclear. The CDR3 is 14 residues long. Germline CDR1 reads SGHTA; CDR2 reads FQGNSA. Trimming removed 1 base at V and 7 bases at J, with 13 bases between. DNA of the CDR3: TGTGCCAGCAGCTTAGACGGGGTTAGAAGTGGCTACACCTTC. It yields the protein CASSLDGVRSGYTF.

A few counts support this clonotype. This sequence joins TRBV7-6 and TRBJ2-1; 11 nucleotides agree with TRBD2. Germline-derived CDR1 and CDR2 are SGHVS and FNYEAQ. This CDR3 is built from 16 residues. V lost 1 base to trimming and J lost 5 bases; unmatched junction nucleotides: 4. The CDR3 DNA is TGTGCCAGCAGCTTAGTCCCTAGCGGGGGGAACAATGAGCAGTTCTTC. This translates into CASSLVPSGGNNEQFF.

In its sample, this clonotype was seen many times. The chain carries TRBV18 and TRBJ2-5; TRBD1 agrees at 7 bases. Per germline, CDR1 KGHSH and CDR2 LQKENI. Trimming took 6 bases from V and 5 from J; bases not matched to a gene: 6. This CDR3 is built from 13 residues. CDR3 DNA: TGTGCCAGCTCCCCCCAACAGGGGGAGACCCAGTACTTC. Translated: CASSPQQGETQYF.

This clonotype was picked up a small number of times. This chain uses TRBV28 with TRBJ1-5; D is undetermined. The V and J ends lost 2 bases and 1 base respectively, with 9 bases between them. This CDR3 is built from 15 residues. CDR1 MDHEN and CDR2 SYDVKM come from the germline V gene. In nucleotides, the CDR3 is TGTGCCAGCAGTTTAGCGAGTTTCAGCAATCAGCCCCAGCATTTT. This gives the protein CASSLASFSNQPQHF.

The table lists this clonotype with many counts. The gene calls are TRBV4-1 and TRBJ2-2; 8 positions agree with TRBD2. This CDR3 has 14 residues. Germline V gene lookup returns CDR1 MGHRA and CDR2 YSYEKL. V lost 8 bases, J lost 6 bases, and 8 bases stayed unmatched. CDR3 in amino acids: CASSRGGLAGELFF. DNA for the CDR3: TGCGCCAGCTCTCGGGGGGGCTTGGCCGGGGAGCTGTTTTTT.

The V gene is TRBV7-2, the J gene TRBJ1-5; 7 bases map to TRBD1. Germline loops: CDR1 SGHTA, CDR2 FQGNSA. The CDR3 covers 15 residues. J lost 9 bases, V lost 3 bases, and 11 bases had no gene match. The CDR3 protein is CASSFSSGGAPPQHF. The DNA of the CDR3 is TGTGCCAGCAGCTTCTCTTCAGGGGGGGCCCCGCCCCAGCATTTT.

This clonotype was counted at least ten times. This chain uses TRBV2 with TRBJ1-3; no definite D call. This CDR3 has 12 amino acids. V was trimmed by 7 bases and J by 4 bases, leaving 8 bases between them. The V gene's germline CDR1 is SNHLY and CDR2 FYNNEI. CDR3 sequence (DNA): TGTGCCAGCATCAAGGTCGGAAACACCATATATTTT. As protein: CASIKVGNTIYF.

There are many counts of this clonotype. A junction end diverges from the germline sequence, so it may reflect a read error. The CDR3 loop is CASSSDPNTGELFF. DNA of the CDR3: TGCGCCAGCAGCAGCGACCCGAATACCGGGGAGCTGTTTTTT. The chain uses TRBV5-1 and TRBJ2-2; D gene ambiguous. Germline assignment: CDR1 SGHRS and CDR2 YFSETQ. CDR3 size: 14 residues.

This clonotype was recorded many times. The chain links TRBV28 to TRBJ2-5, with D possibly being TRBD2 (6 bases). Trimming removed 2 bases from V and 5 bases from J, with 12 bases in between. The germline V gene encodes CDR1 MDHEN and CDR2 SYDVKM. The CDR3 sequence is 14 residues long. The chain's CDR3 is CASSLRLVGETQYF. CDR3 nucleotides: TGTGCCAGCAGTTTAAGACTAGTTGGTGAGACCCAGTACTTC. The full variable domain, its missing parts supplied by reference TRBV28 and TRBJ2-5, is DVKVTQSSRYLVKRTGEKVFLECVQDMDHENMFWYRQDPGLGLRLIYFSYDVKMKEKGDIPEGYSVSREKKERFSLILESASTNQTSMYLCASSLRLVGETQYFGPGTRLLVL.

This clonotype was seen many times. CDR3 bases: TGCGCCAGCAGCCAAGAAGTGGGTAGCAATCAGCCCCAGCATTTT. It codes for CASSQEVGSNQPQHF. The rearrangement uses TRBV4-1 and TRBJ1-5; unclear D gene. The V gene's germline CDR1 is MGHRA and CDR2 YSYEKL. The CDR3 consists of 15 residues. Trimming cost V 0 bases and J 0 bases, with 6 bases left between them.

This clonotype came up many times. The rearrangement links TRBV7-8 to TRBJ2-7, with D uncertain. This CDR3 region has 13 residues. Germline-derived CDR1 and CDR2 are SGHVS and FQNEAQ. Trimming shortened V by 6 bases and J by 1 base, and 10 bases separated the two germline ends. This CDR3 reads CASRDGISYEQYF. The CDR3 DNA follows: TGTGCCAGCAGAGACGGTATTTCCTACGAGCAGTACTTC.

The gene calls are TRBV6-2 or TRBV6-3 and TRBJ2-3; D uncertain. Germline-derived CDR1 and CDR2 are MNHEY and SVGEGT. Trimming removed 3 bases at V and 3 bases at J, with 7 bases between. The CDR3 loop spans 13 amino acids. Here the CDR3 DNA reads TGTGCCAGCAGTTATGCGGAGACAGATACGCAGTATTTT. This gives the protein CASSYAETDTQYF.